This paragraph reports one TCR beta chain. Its antigen is undetermined. These data originate in a study of Ad26.COV2.S vaccination and SARS-CoV-2 variants. Study context: Intramuscular Ad26.COV2.S at 5x10^10 or 1x10^11 viral particles.

Libraries were prepared by immunoSEQ multiplex PCR; TCRdb keeps only in-frame clonotypes and omits some of them. The sample consists of roughly 400,000 clones, around 91% of them appearing once. Findings and caveats of the study: Vaccine recipients had higher spike-specific TCR breadth than placebo recipients.

The CDR3 extends over 18 amino acids. The junction had 5 bases not matched to a gene; V was cut back by 2 bases and J by 0 bases. The germline CDR1 and CDR2 sequences are MDHEN and SYDVKM. Noted treatment: some 20 received Ad26.COV2.S at low or high dose, single or two shots; five or six received placebo; per-sample allocation not given. Samples analyzed were those drawn on day 63 after the first vaccine or placebo injection. Sample: peripheral blood, taken in a trial of Ad26.COV2.S vaccine versus placebo. The chain uses TRBV28 and TRBJ2-6; TRBD1 matches at 9 bases. The clonotype comes from a person between 18 and 59 years old who received the Ad26.COV2.S COVID-19 vaccine or a placebo. CDR3 nucleotides: TGTGCCAGCAGTTTAAGGGGACAGGGAGGCTCTGGGGCCAACGTCCTGACTTTC. Encoded protein: CASSLRGQGGSGANVLTF.